Ten or more counts support the clone carrying this T cell receptor beta chain. Its antigen is unidentified. TCR beta CDR3 region amplification was performed from RNA transcripts. With the HTBI primer set, the TCR CDR3 went through a first round of RT-PCR. TCRdb re-analysed the multiplex PCR reads in MiXCR, keeping a single row per CDR3 protein. Among about 270,000 distinct CDR3 sequences listed, 20% to 25% were seen once. Germline V CDR1 and CDR2: SNHLY, FYNNEI. This CDR3 spans 14 amino acids. V lost 1 base and J 7 bases, leaving 11 bases between the germline ends. This entry is derived from a study of T cells in Graves' hyperthyroidism and ophthalmopathy. Study-level points and caveats: Most thyroid clonotypes expanded above 0.001 appeared in blood too.

The gene calls are TRBV2 and TRBJ1-5; no clear D gene. Sequenced sample: blood. This clonotype was sampled from a man between 25 and 39 years old with Graves' ophthalmopathy. The CDR3 DNA follows: TGTGCCAGCAGTGAAGTCAAGGGCGGGCAGCCCCAGCATTTT. Encoded protein: CASSEVKGGQPQHF. Filled out from reference TRBV2 and TRBJ1-5, the complete variable domain reads EPEVTQTPSHQVTQMGQEVILRCVPISNHLYFYWYRQILGQKVEFLVSFYNNEISEKSEIFDDQFSVERPDGSNFTLKIRSTKLEDSAMYFCASSEVKGGQPQHFGDGTRLSIL.